The 25 T cell receptor beta chains reported below all come from one sample, sequenced in a study of control samples from healthy donors and cancer patients. The repertoire was sequenced with immunoSEQ multiplex PCR; TCRdb's copy has only in-frame clones and lacks some. The data hold around 48,000 clones, with over 90% observed a single time. Sequencing was carried out using PBMCs. The receptors were sampled from a woman in her forties or fifties with head and neck cancer.

V and J are TRBV4-2 and TRBJ2-3, with unresolved D. The CDR3 is made up of 15 amino acids. Germline V gives CDR1 LGHNA, CDR2 YNFKEQ. Between the trimmed V and J ends, which lost 4 bases and 1 base, there was a span of 12 bases. The CDR3 sequence is CASSRDLEGTDTQYF. In DNA form, the CDR3 reads TGTGCCAGCAGCCGGGATTTGGAAGGCACAGATACGCAGTATTTT.

V usage is TRBV7-8 and J usage is TRBJ2-5; 10 positions match TRBD1. Unmatched junction bases numbered 5, after V lost 4 bases and J lost 3 bases. This CDR3 comprises 15 residues. Germline V gene data show CDR1 as SGHVS and CDR2 as FQNEAQ. In DNA, the CDR3 is TGTGCCAGCAGCTCCGGGACAGGGGATAAAGAGACCCAGTACTTC. This translates into CASSSGTGDKETQYF.

The gene calls are TRBV28 and TRBJ2-3; possible D gene TRBD1, 6 bases. V was cut by 6 bases and J by 4 bases, with 14 bases left in between. The CDR3 is 14 amino acids. The V gene's germline CDR1 is MDHEN and CDR2 SYDVKM. In DNA, the CDR3 is TGTGCCAGCAGGCCCTCAACAGGGTCAGATACGCAGTATTTT. It specifies CASRPSTGSDTQYF.

The chain is built from TRBV20-1 and TRBJ1-1; TRBD1 agrees at 7 bases. This CDR3 has 11 residues. The V and J ends lost 4 bases and 4 bases, in that order; junction bases with no gene match: 0. CDR1 DFQATT and CDR2 SNEGSKA come from the germline V gene (reference sequence). The DNA for the CDR3 is TGCAGTGCTAAGGGGGCCACTGAAGCTTTCTTT. Protein product: CSAKGATEAFF.

The chain couples TRBV7-9 to TRBJ2-3; D possibly corresponds to TRBD2 (5 bases). This CDR3 has 16 residues. The germline V gene encodes CDR1 SEHNR and CDR2 FQNEAQ (reference sequence). V was cut by 5 bases and J by 2 bases, with 17 bases left in between. DNA for the CDR3: TGTGCCAGCAGCCCACCCGGACGGGATTCCACAGATACGCAGTATTTT. Translated, it gives CASSPPGRDSTDTQYF. Combining the CDR3 with reference TRBV7-9 and TRBJ2-3 gives the whole variable domain DTGVSQNPRHKITKRGQNVTFRCDPISEHNRLYWYRQTLGQGPEFLTYFQNEAQLEKSRLLSDRFSAERPKGSFSTLEIQRTEQGDSAMYLCASSPPGRDSTDTQYFGPGTRLTVL.

The gene calls are TRBV19 and TRBJ2-5, with unresolved D. Germline loops: CDR1 LNHDA, CDR2 SQIVND (reference sequence). The CDR3 covers 15 residues. The germline V and J ends were trimmed by 4 bases and 3 bases, with 15 bases remaining between them. The CDR3 DNA reads as TGTGCCAGTAGTACGTCCCGACTGACGGAAGAGACCCAGTACTTC. This gives the protein CASSTSRLTEETQYF.

The chain links TRBV28 to TRBJ1-5; no firm D call. The CDR3 runs 15 residues. V was trimmed by 5 bases and J by 2 bases, leaving 13 bases between them. Germline V CDR1 and CDR2: MDHEN, SYDVKM. CDR3 sequence (DNA): TGTGCCAGCAGTCCAGAAAAGTTTGGCAATCAGCCCCAGCATTTT. Protein sequence: CASSPEKFGNQPQHF.

The V and J genes are TRBV2 and TRBJ2-3, with D unclear. The CDR3 totals 14 residues. Per the germline V gene, CDR1 is SNHLY and CDR2 is FYNNEI. Trimming took 2 bases from V and 6 from J, leaving 12 bases between them. The CDR3: CASSERRGSDTQYF. As DNA, the CDR3 is TGTGCCAGCAGTGAACGGCGTGGGTCCGATACGCAGTATTTT.

This sequence joins TRBV15 and TRBJ2-1; 13 nucleotides align to TRBD2. V gave up 1 base and J gave up 4 bases; unmatched junction bases: 4. Germline CDR1 is LNHNV and CDR2 is YYDKDF (reference sequence). CDR3 length: 17 residues. This CDR3 is CATSRARLAGGYNEQFF. The CDR3 bases are TGTGCCACCAGCAGAGCTCGACTAGCGGGAGGTTACAATGAGCAGTTCTTC.

The rearrangement uses TRBV11-3 and TRBJ2-1, with a weak D call TRBD1 (5 bases). CDR3 length equals 14 residues. Between the trimmed V and J ends, which lost 2 bases and 9 bases, there was a span of 14 bases. Per germline, CDR1 SGHNT and CDR2 YENEEA. This chain's CDR3 is CASSLYQFGAEQFF. The DNA of the CDR3 is TGTGCCAGCAGCTTATATCAGTTTGGGGCTGAGCAGTTCTTC.

The chain combines TRBV24-1 with TRBJ1-2; TRBD1 might be the D (6 bases). CDR3 length equals 14 residues. Deletions cut 3 bases from V and 1 base from J, with 8 bases between. Germline V gene data show CDR1 as KGHDR and CDR2 as SFDVKD. The CDR3 here is CATSDRQDNYGYTF. CDR3 in DNA: TGTGCCACCAGTGATCGACAGGATAACTATGGCTACACCTTC.

This clone was seen once. The junction departs from germline at one end; a sequencing error may be responsible. The rearrangement links TRBV19 to TRBJ1-1; D is undetermined. The length of the CDR3 is 11 residues. The germline gives CDR1 LNHDA, CDR2 SQIVND (reference sequence). CDR3 coding DNA: TGTGCCAGTAGTATTACAACTGGAGCTTTCTTT. Protein product: CASSITTGAFF. Together with reference TRBV19 and TRBJ1-1, the CDR3 gives the full variable domain: DGGITQSPKYLFRKEGQNVTLSCEQNLNHDAMYWYRQDPGQGLRLIYYSQIVNDFQKGDIAEGYSVSREKKESFPLTVTSAQKNPTAFYLCASSITTGAFFGQGTRLTVV.

The chain recombines TRBV9 with TRBJ2-5; D is tentatively TRBD1 or TRBD2 (5 bases each). CDR3 size: 16 residues. CDR1 is SGDLS and CDR2 is YYNGEE in the germline V gene. V lost 4 bases to trimming and J lost 1 base, with 17 bases between them. The CDR3 is CASSPDWGMGQETQYF. The CDR3 DNA reads as TGTGCCAGCAGCCCCGACTGGGGGATGGGCCAAGAGACCCAGTACTTC.

The chain combines TRBV3-1 (or the pseudogene TRBV3-2) with TRBJ1-2; 8 bases line up with TRBD1. There are 16 residues in the CDR3. V shed 4 bases and J 8 bases; nucleotides not matched to a gene: 15. Germline V lookup: CDR1 LGHDT, CDR2 YNNKEL (reference sequence). The CDR3 DNA is TGTGCCAGCAGCCCACAATGGGGGTTACAGGGGGACGGCTACACCTTC. This encodes CASSPQWGLQGDGYTF.

The chain couples TRBV6-6 to TRBJ1-1, with 8 bases identical to TRBD1. The CDR3 runs to 15 residues. Germline-derived CDR1 and CDR2 are MNHNY and SVGAGI (reference sequence). V shed 6 bases, J shed 5 bases, and the junction held 11 bases outside the gene matches. CDR3 sequence (DNA): TGTGCCAGCAGCCCAGGGGGCGCGTCGGGGACTGAAGCTTTCTTT. Residues: CASSPGGASGTEAFF.

The chain employs TRBV3-1 (or the pseudogene TRBV3-2) and TRBJ1-4, with D unclear. Germline loops: CDR1 LGHDT, CDR2 YNNKEL (reference sequence). The V and J ends lost 4 bases and 0 bases respectively, with 12 bases between them. The CDR3 is made up of 16 amino acids. The CDR3 reads CASSPGIRPTNEKLFF. CDR3 coding DNA: TGTGCCAGCAGCCCAGGAATTCGCCCAACTAATGAAAAACTGTTTTTT.

Here the CDR3 reads CATSRLGASGGEKLFF. The CDR3 coding sequence is TGTGCCACCAGCAGACTAGGGGCGTCCGGGGGTGAAAAACTGTTTTTT. V gene TRBV15 combines with J gene TRBJ1-4, with a tentative D call TRBD1 (5 bases). The CDR3 is 16 amino acids. Germline V lookup: CDR1 LNHNV, CDR2 YYDKDF (reference sequence). V shed 2 bases and J shed 7 bases, with 17 bases lying between them.

This clone was found once. The chain is built from TRBV7-9 and TRBJ2-1; maybe TRBD2 (6 bases). The CDR3 loop spans 17 amino acids. CDR1 SEHNR and CDR2 FQNEAQ come from the germline V gene (reference sequence). Trimming took 3 bases from V and 5 from J, leaving 20 bases between them. The CDR3 region has the DNA TGTGCCAGCAGCTTCGCTGTCTGGGGGGTTTCAGACAATGAGCAGTTCTTC. Encoded protein: CASSFAVWGVSDNEQFF.

This clone was detected once. V and J are TRBV5-5 and TRBJ2-3, with D perhaps matching TRBD1 or TRBD2 (5 bases each). Trimming left V 5 bases short and J 0 bases short, with 7 bases between. Germline lookup yields CDR1 SGHKS and CDR2 YYEKEE (reference sequence). CDR3 length: 13 residues. The CDR3 loop reads CASRRDSTDTQYF. The CDR3 DNA reads TGTGCCAGCAGACGGGACAGCACAGATACGCAGTATTTT.

This chain connects TRBV7-6 to TRBJ2-7; a possible D gene is TRBD2 (6 bases). Trimming removed 2 bases at V and 7 bases at J, with 18 bases between. Per the germline V gene, CDR1 is SGHVS and CDR2 is FNYEAQ. The length of the CDR3 is 15 residues. CDR3 coding DNA: TGTGCCAGCAGCTTAAGGTCTGGCTCCGCGGGGGAGCAGTACTTC. This sequence encodes CASSLRSGSAGEQYF.

This rearrangement joins TRBV19 to TRBJ1-1; 8 positions agree with TRBD1. V lost 5 bases and J lost 5; bases outside the gene matches: 7. Germline V CDR1 and CDR2: LNHDA, SQIVND (reference sequence). The CDR3 has 14 residues. For the CDR3, the DNA is TGTGCCAGTAGTTCTGACAGGGGTTATACTGAAGCTTTCTTT. Protein sequence: CASSSDRGYTEAFF. The whole variable domain, filled in from reference TRBV19 and TRBJ1-1, reads DGGITQSPKYLFRKEGQNVTLSCEQNLNHDAMYWYRQDPGQGLRLIYYSQIVNDFQKGDIAEGYSVSREKKESFPLTVTSAQKNPTAFYLCASSSDRGYTEAFFGQGTRLTVV.

The chain links TRBV6-5 to TRBJ2-5; D is perhaps TRBD1 (5 bases). Germline assignment: CDR1 MNHEY and CDR2 SVGAGI. Trimming shortened V by 9 bases and J by 4 bases, and 12 bases separated the two germline ends. CDR3 size: 12 residues. CDR3 nucleotide sequence: TGTGCCAGTCAGGGAACAGGAGAGACCCAGTACTTC. Amino acids: CASQGTGETQYF.

V and J are TRBV9 and TRBJ2-2; tentative D call: TRBD2 (5 bases). Between the trimmed V and J ends, which lost 0 bases and 0 bases, there was a span of 12 bases. The CDR3 covers 17 residues. Germline V gene data show CDR1 as SGDLS and CDR2 as YYNGEE. DNA of the CDR3: TGTGCCAGCAGCGTAGTGTCGCGGGCGACGAACACCGGGGAGCTGTTTTTT. Its protein is CASSVVSRATNTGELFF.

This chain joins TRBV6-4 and TRBJ2-3, with 9 bases lining up with TRBD1. This CDR3 is 15 amino acids long. Trimming at V came to 3 bases and at J to 3 bases, leaving 4 bases not matched to a gene. From germline, CDR1 is MRHNA and CDR2 SNTAGT. This chain's CDR3 is CASSEVDRGTDTQYF. The CDR3 DNA reads TGTGCCAGCAGTGAGGTCGACAGGGGGACAGATACGCAGTATTTT.

Of note for this clone: Other nucleotide sequences from this sample produce the same CDR3. The chain carries TRBV29-1 and TRBJ1-5; 7 positions agree with TRBD1. The CDR3 covers 16 residues. Germline V lookup: CDR1 SQVTM, CDR2 ANQGSEA. V was clipped by 5 bases and J by 9 bases; unmatched bases: 19. Here the CDR3 DNA reads TGCAGCGTTATTGAAGGGCAGGGGGGGGGCGTAGGGCCCCAGCATTTT. Amino acid sequence: CSVIEGQGGGVGPQHF.